This is a list of T cell receptor beta chains from one sample in a study of cytomegalovirus exposure and HLA in healthy donors. The method was immunoSEQ multiplex PCR; TCRdb's version includes in-frame clones alone and lacks a portion of them. The table shows 99,000 or so clones, with roughly 83% occurring only once. The sequenced sample was PBMCs. These receptors were taken from a male donor in good health and CMV-seropositive. The CDR3 runs from the conserved cysteine through the conserved F or W. Fields, in order: CDR3 DNA, CDR3 protein, V gene, D gene, J gene, clone size. D genes are given only for firm matches. Size values are once, few and many counts, or a class for expanded clones, and some rows have none.

CDR3 DNA: TGTGCCAGCTCACCTGGGCAGGTGTGGGTCTACTTC
CDR3 protein: CASSPGQVWVYF
V gene: TRBV18
D gene: -
J gene: TRBJ2-7
clone size: -

CDR3 DNA: TGTGCCTGGAGTGTCCAGGTTGTTGGCTACACCTTC
CDR3 protein: CAWSVQVVGYTF
V gene: TRBV30
D gene: -
J gene: TRBJ1-2
clone size: -

CDR3 DNA: TGCGCCAGCAGACACCGGGACAGCTCCTACGAGCAGTACTTC
CDR3 protein: CASRHRDSSYEQYF
V gene: TRBV23-1
D gene: TRBD1
J gene: TRBJ2-7
clone size: -

CDR3 DNA: TGTGCCAGCTCAGTCGAACAGCCCCAGCCCCAGCATTTT
CDR3 protein: CASSVEQPQPQHF
V gene: TRBV18
D gene: -
J gene: TRBJ1-5
clone size: -

CDR3 DNA: TGCGCCAGCAGCTTGGCCACGGGACAGGGGGCGCTTCCCTACGAGCAGTACTTC
CDR3 protein: CASSLATGQGALPYEQYF
V gene: TRBV5-1
D gene: TRBD1
J gene: TRBJ2-7
clone size: few

CDR3 DNA: TGTGCCAGCAAGTTACTCGGGACAGGGTCGTCAGATACGCAGTATTTT
CDR3 protein: CASKLLGTGSSDTQYF
V gene: TRBV11-2
D gene: TRBD1
J gene: TRBJ2-3
clone size: -

CDR3 DNA: TGCGCCAGCAGCCAAGATAGTCAGGAAGAAAACGGTATTCAGTACTTC
CDR3 protein: CASSQDSQEENGIQYF
V gene: TRBV4-3
D gene: -
J gene: TRBJ2-4
clone size: -

CDR3 DNA: TGTGCCAGCAGCGCCACTGGGTCGACAGGCTTTAGGGCTTTCTTT
CDR3 protein: CASSATGSTGFRAFF
V gene: TRBV2
D gene: -
J gene: TRBJ1-1
clone size: -

CDR3 DNA: TGCGCCAGCAGCCTACCTCTCGGCACAGCCTATGGCTACACCTTC
CDR3 protein: CASSLPLGTAYGYTF
V gene: TRBV4-1
D gene: -
J gene: TRBJ1-2
clone size: -

CDR3 DNA: TGTGCCATCACCAATACAGGGGGCACTGAAGCTTTCTTT
CDR3 protein: CAITNTGGTEAFF
V gene: TRBV10-3
D gene: TRBD1
J gene: TRBJ1-1
clone size: -

CDR3 DNA: TGTGCCAGCTCACCACCTTGGGCGCAGTCTGGAAACACCATATATTTT
CDR3 protein: CASSPPWAQSGNTIYF
V gene: TRBV18
D gene: -
J gene: TRBJ1-3
clone size: few

CDR3 DNA: TGTGCCAGCAGCTTAGTTAGGGAGGACCCGCAGCATTTT
CDR3 protein: CASSLVREDPQHF
V gene: TRBV7-2
D gene: -
J gene: TRBJ1-5
clone size: -

CDR3 DNA: TGTGCCAGTGCGAGGGCCAGCACAGATACGCAGTATTTT
CDR3 protein: CASARASTDTQYF
V gene: TRBV19
D gene: -
J gene: TRBJ2-3
clone size: -

CDR3 DNA: TGTGCCTGGAGGGTTACCCGGGACTTAGCCTACGAGCAGTACTTC
CDR3 protein: CAWRVTRDLAYEQYF
V gene: TRBV30
D gene: -
J gene: TRBJ2-7
clone size: few

CDR3 DNA: TGCGCCAGCAGCTTGTCCTCGACAGGGGCCAATAACTATGGCTACACCTTC
CDR3 protein: CASSLSSTGANNYGYTF
V gene: TRBV5-1
D gene: TRBD1
J gene: TRBJ1-2
clone size: -

CDR3 DNA: TGCGCCAGCAGCTTGGCTAGCGAAGATACGCAGTATTTT
CDR3 protein: CASSLASEDTQYF
V gene: TRBV5-1
D gene: -
J gene: TRBJ2-3
clone size: once

CDR3 DNA: TGTGCCAGCAGTTTAGGCGCCTGGACACGGACCTCAAGGGGGCCCATGAACACTGAAGCTTTCTTT
CDR3 protein: CASSLGAWTRTSRGPMNTEAFF
V gene: TRBV27
D gene: TRBD1
J gene: TRBJ1-1
clone size: -

CDR3 DNA: TGCGCCAGCAGCCTACAGGAGACTAATCAGCCCCAGCATTTT
CDR3 protein: CASSLQETNQPQHF
V gene: TRBV4-1
D gene: -
J gene: TRBJ1-5
clone size: -

CDR3 DNA: TGTGCCAGCAGTCTCGTGCCGGGGAACACTGAAGCTTTCTTT
CDR3 protein: CASSLVPGNTEAFF
V gene: TRBV2
D gene: -
J gene: TRBJ1-1
clone size: -

CDR3 DNA: TGTGCCAGTAGTATCGCGGGGCTTAGCAATCAGCCCCAGCATTTT
CDR3 protein: CASSIAGLSNQPQHF
V gene: TRBV19
D gene: -
J gene: TRBJ1-5
clone size: -

CDR3 DNA: TGCGCCAGCAGCCAAGACGTACAGGGGCGGTATGGCTACACCTTC
CDR3 protein: CASSQDVQGRYGYTF
V gene: TRBV4-3
D gene: TRBD1
J gene: TRBJ1-2
clone size: -

CDR3 DNA: TGCGCCACCGGGACAGGGTACACAGATACGCAGTATTTT
CDR3 protein: CATGTGYTDTQYF
V gene: TRBV5-1
D gene: TRBD1
J gene: TRBJ2-3
clone size: once

CDR3 DNA: TGTGCCGGACCTACAGGGAACTATGGCTACACCTTC
CDR3 protein: CAGPTGNYGYTF
V gene: TRBV30
D gene: -
J gene: TRBJ1-2
clone size: few

CDR3 DNA: TGTGCCAGCAAGTCGGGGGGAAACACTGAAGCTTTCTTT
CDR3 protein: CASKSGGNTEAFF
V gene: TRBV7-3
D gene: -
J gene: TRBJ1-1
clone size: -

CDR3 DNA: TGTGCCAGCAGCTTGGGAGGGAACACTGAAGCTTTCTTT
CDR3 protein: CASSLGGNTEAFF
V gene: TRBV5-6
D gene: -
J gene: TRBJ1-1
clone size: few

CDR3 DNA: TGTGCTAGTGGTTTGTCCTCAGGGCATCCTGAAGCTTTCTTT
CDR3 protein: CASGLSSGHPEAFF
V gene: TRBV12-5
D gene: -
J gene: TRBJ1-1
clone size: -

CDR3 DNA: TGTGCCAGCAGCCTAGGGACAGGGGACGGCAATCAGCCCCAGCATTTT
CDR3 protein: CASSLGTGDGNQPQHF
V gene: TRBV7-2
D gene: TRBD1
J gene: TRBJ1-5
clone size: -

CDR3 DNA: TGTGCCAGCAGTCAGGGCCTGGATTCACCCCTCCACTTT
CDR3 protein: CASSQGLDSPLHF
V gene: TRBV6-5
D gene: -
J gene: TRBJ1-6
clone size: once

CDR3 DNA: TGTGCCAGCAGTTACTGGGACAGTGGTGAAAAACTGTTTTTT
CDR3 protein: CASSYWDSGEKLFF
V gene: TRBV6-6
D gene: TRBD1
J gene: TRBJ1-4
clone size: -

CDR3 DNA: TGTGCCAGCAGCCGGACAGGTCCTAACCAAGAGACCCAGTACTTC
CDR3 protein: CASSRTGPNQETQYF
V gene: TRBV5-5
D gene: TRBD1
J gene: TRBJ2-5
clone size: -

CDR3 DNA: TGCGCCAGCAGCGAATTAGCGGGGATCTACAATGAGCAGTTCTTC
CDR3 protein: CASSELAGIYNEQFF
V gene: TRBV5-1
D gene: TRBD2
J gene: TRBJ2-1
clone size: -

CDR3 DNA: TGTGCCTGGAGTGTACAGGGCCACACTGAAGCTTTCTTT
CDR3 protein: CAWSVQGHTEAFF
V gene: TRBV30
D gene: -
J gene: TRBJ1-1
clone size: -

CDR3 DNA: TGTGCCAGTAGAAAAGGACAGAGTGCAACTAATGAAAAACTGTTTTTT
CDR3 protein: CASRKGQSATNEKLFF
V gene: TRBV19
D gene: -
J gene: TRBJ1-4
clone size: once

CDR3 DNA: TGTGCCAGCAGTTACGCGGGCTACGAGCAGTACTTC
CDR3 protein: CASSYAGYEQYF
V gene: TRBV6-5
D gene: -
J gene: TRBJ2-7
clone size: -